Listed below are T cell receptor beta chains from one sample, sequenced in a study of CD8 T cells in Susac syndrome. TCRdb ran MiXCR on the immunoSEQ multiplex PCR reads and lists one entry per CDR3 protein. The sample holds approximately 210,000 distinct CDR3 sequences, nearly 97% seen once. The sequencing input was CD4+ T cells from PBMCs. Receptor source: a human donor with multiple sclerosis. CDR3s include the opening cysteine and the closing phenylalanine or tryptophan. D genes are given only for firm matches. Clone sizes are given selectively: once, few, many, or a class where the clone is expanded.

TRBV12-3/TRBV12-4,few,NA,TRBJ2-7,TGTGCCAGCAGTTTAGGGCCATCCTACGAGCAGTACTTC,CASSLGPSYEQYF
TRBV5-1,NA,TRBD2,TRBJ2-7,TGCGCCAGCAGTCGATGGGCGGGAGGCTACGAGCAGTACTTC,CASSRWAGGYEQYF
TRBV20-1,once,NA,TRBJ2-5,TGCAGTGCTAGGCCGGGCCAAGAGACCCAGTACTTC,CSARPGQETQYF
TRBV19,NA,NA,TRBJ1-5,TGTGCCAGTAGTGCCCGTTCGACCCGCAATCAGCCCCAGCATTTT,CASSARSTRNQPQHF
TRBV3-1,NA,NA,TRBJ2-2,TGTGCCAGCAGCCGCGGCACGAACACCGGGGAGCTGTTTTTT,CASSRGTNTGELFF
TRBV18,NA,NA,TRBJ1-1,TGTGCCAGCTCACCCACCTTACGGGGGAACACTGAAGCTTTCTTT,CASSPTLRGNTEAFF
TRBV7-9,NA,NA,TRBJ1-1,TGTGCCAGCAGCTTATTGGGAGGACAACCTGAAGCTTTCTTT,CASSLLGGQPEAFF
TRBV12-3/TRBV12-4,NA,TRBD1,TRBJ1-2,TGTGCCAGCAGTAATAGGCGGGGACAGGGACTCCACCACTATGGCTACACCTTC,CASSNRRGQGLHHYGYTF
TRBV3-1,NA,TRBD1,TRBJ1-3,TGTGCCAGCGCAACAGGGGCTGGAAACACCATATATTTT,CASATGAGNTIYF
TRBV12-3/TRBV12-4,NA,NA,TRBJ1-4,TGTGCCAGCAGTCCGGGACGGCGCACGGAAAAACTGTTTTTT,CASSPGRRTEKLFF
TRBV29-1,NA,TRBD2,TRBJ2-1,TGCAGCGTTGACACCAGGGGGACTAGCGGACGCAATGAGCAGTTCTTC,CSVDTRGTSGRNEQFF
TRBV23-1,NA,NA,TRBJ1-1,TGCGCCAGCGGTTCAGCTTTCTTT,CASGSAFF
TRBV12-5,NA,NA,TRBJ2-5,TGTGCTAGTGGTTTGGTCGGTATAGGGCCTGATGTCACCCAGTACTTC,CASGLVGIGPDVTQYF
TRBV18,NA,TRBD1,TRBJ1-2,TGTGCCAGCTCACAAGACAGGGAGCCGACCCGTTATGGCTACACCTTC,CASSQDREPTRYGYTF
TRBV7-9,NA,TRBD1,TRBJ2-7,TGTGCCAGCAGCTTCGAAGGGGGCCGGGAGCAGTACTTC,CASSFEGGREQYF
TRBV30,NA,NA,TRBJ2-1,TGTGCCTGGAGTCCGACAGACAATGAGCAGTTCTTC,CAWSPTDNEQFF
TRBV27,NA,NA,TRBJ2-7,TGTGCCAGCAGTGACCTTCTGGGACGGGGGTACGAGCAGTACTTC,CASSDLLGRGYEQYF
TRBV29-1,NA,NA,TRBJ2-7,TGCAGCGTTGTGGGTGATTGGCGCGAGCAGTACTTC,CSVVGDWREQYF
TRBV20-1,NA,NA,TRBJ2-3,TGCAGTGCTAGTCTGTTAAGCACAGATACGCAGTATTTT,CSASLLSTDTQYF
TRBV20-1,NA,NA,TRBJ2-5,TGCAGTGCTAGAGGGGGGTTAACAGAGACCCAGTACTTC,CSARGGLTETQYF
TRBV6-5,NA,TRBD1,TRBJ1-4,TGTGCCAGCAGTTTCCAAACCCCCGGACAGGGGGCCAATGAAAAACTGTTTTTT,CASSFQTPGQGANEKLFF
TRBV7-3,NA,NA,TRBJ2-3,TGTGCCAGCAGCCTTATTGGACTCGCAGATACGCAGTATTTT,CASSLIGLADTQYF
TRBV12-3/TRBV12-4,NA,TRBD1,TRBJ2-7,TGTGCCAGCAGTTTAGTTGCAGGGGGAACCTACGAGCAGTACTTC,CASSLVAGGTYEQYF
TRBV12-3/TRBV12-4,NA,TRBD2,TRBJ2-2,TGTGCCAGCAGTCTAAGAGCGGGAGGGCCCACCGGGGAGCTGTTTTTT,CASSLRAGGPTGELFF
TRBV27,once,NA,TRBJ1-1,TGTGCCAGCAGGAAACAGGGATACACTGAAGCTTTCTTT,CASRKQGYTEAFF
TRBV6-2/TRBV6-3,NA,NA,TRBJ1-6,TGTGCCAGCGGGGACGAGACACCCCTCCACTTT,CASGDETPLHF
TRBV20-1,NA,TRBD2,TRBJ2-7,TGCAGTGCTAGTGGACTAGCGGGAGCCTACGAGCAGTACTTC,CSASGLAGAYEQYF
TRBV25-1,few,NA,TRBJ2-5,TGTGCCAGCAGTGAGCCCCAAGAGACCCAGTACTTC,CASSEPQETQYF
TRBV12-3/TRBV12-4,few,TRBD1,TRBJ1-5,TGTGCCAGCAGTCCAGGGGGGAGCAATCAGCCCCAGCATTTT,CASSPGGSNQPQHF
TRBV20-1,NA,TRBD1,TRBJ2-6,TGCAGTGCTCCCGGGACAGGGCCTGGGGCCAACGTCCTGACTTTC,CSAPGTGPGANVLTF
TRBV3-1,NA,NA,TRBJ2-7,TGTGCCAGCAGCCAAGGTCCGGCAACCCCCTACGAGCAGTACTTC,CASSQGPATPYEQYF
TRBV7-9,NA,TRBD1,TRBJ2-7,TGTGCCAGCAGGGGACAGGGAGGATCCTACGAGCAGTACTTC,CASRGQGGSYEQYF
TRBV3-1,NA,NA,TRBJ2-7,TGTGCCAGCAGCCAAGTTAGGACCCGCCTCCGGGAGCAGTACTTC,CASSQVRTRLREQYF
TRBV5-8,NA,NA,TRBJ2-3,TGTGCCAGCAACCAGGAGAGGGGTTCCACAGATACGCAGTATTTT,CASNQERGSTDTQYF
TRBV7-9,NA,NA,TRBJ2-5,TGTGCCAGCAGCTTCGGGGACATAAAGCAAGAGACCCAGTACTTC,CASSFGDIKQETQYF
TRBV6-5,NA,TRBD2,TRBJ2-1,TGTGCCAGCAGTTACGCTAGCGGGGGGCTTTCCTACAATGAGCAGTTCTTC,CASSYASGGLSYNEQFF
TRBV20-1,NA,NA,TRBJ2-1,TGCAGTGCTAGGGCCAGGGCGGATGAGCAGTTCTTC,CSARARADEQFF
TRBV5-4,NA,TRBD1,TRBJ2-7,TGTGCCAGCAGACAAGGACAGGACTACGAGCAGTACTTC,CASRQGQDYEQYF
TRBV30,NA,TRBD2,TRBJ2-7,TGTGCCTGGAGTGTATCGAGGAGCGGGAGGAGATACGAGCAGTACTTC,CAWSVSRSGRRYEQYF
TRBV6-5,NA,NA,TRBJ2-5,NA,CASTSGAQETQYF
TRBV9,NA,NA,TRBJ1-2,TGTGCCAGCAGCGCCAACAGGGATAACTATGGCTACACCTTC,CASSANRDNYGYTF
TRBV7-3,NA,NA,TRBJ2-5,TGTGCCAGCAGCTTAAGACCGGGTGGGGAGACCCAGTACTTC,CASSLRPGGETQYF
TRBV20-1,NA,TRBD2,TRBJ2-2,TGCAGTGTCCCTAGAGCGGGAAACACCGGGGAGCTGTTTTTT,CSVPRAGNTGELFF
TRBV28,NA,NA,TRBJ1-3,TGTGCCAGCAGGGACTCACTCTCTGGAAACACCATATATTTT,CASRDSLSGNTIYF
TRBV29-1,NA,NA,TRBJ1-2,TGCAGCGTTGAGACAGGAGTTTATGGCTACACCTTC,CSVETGVYGYTF
TRBV5-1,NA,NA,TRBJ2-7,TGCGCCAGCAGGCAGGGACTCGAGCAGTACTTC,CASRQGLEQYF
TRBV4-2,NA,TRBD1,TRBJ1-2,TGTGCCAGCAGCCAAGAACGGGACAGGGGGTATTATGGCTACACCTTC,CASSQERDRGYYGYTF
TRBV23-1,NA,NA,TRBJ1-5,TGCGCCAGCAGTCAATGGACAGTTAGCAATCAGCCCCAGCATTTT,CASSQWTVSNQPQHF
TRBV3-1,NA,NA,TRBJ2-7,TGTGCCAGCAGCCAGGCTGCCCGAAACGAGCAGTACTTC,CASSQAARNEQYF
TRBV29-1,NA,NA,TRBJ1-5,TGCAGCGCCGGGGTAGGCGGCAATCAGCCCCAGCATTTT,CSAGVGGNQPQHF
TRBV29-1,NA,TRBD1,TRBJ2-7,TGCAGCGTTTACGGGGACAGGGGGCTCTACGAGCAGTACTTC,CSVYGDRGLYEQYF
TRBV3-1,NA,TRBD1,TRBJ2-5,TGTGCCAGCAGCCAAGTAGAGGGGGCCGCGAAAGTGACCCAGTACTTC,CASSQVEGAAKVTQYF
TRBV20-1,NA,NA,TRBJ2-5,TGCAGTGCAATCTTCGGGTTGCAAGAGACCCAGTACTTC,CSAIFGLQETQYF
TRBV7-9,NA,NA,TRBJ2-7,TGTGCCAGCAGCTTAGCGATGTCCGAGCAGTACTTC,CASSLAMSEQYF